This TCR beta chain is drawn from a study of cytomegalovirus exposure and HLA in healthy donors. Study-level information: The 120 or so validation repertoires used a platform that matched the one used for the approximately 700 first-cohort repertoires, as a later analysis reported.

Findings of the study overall: In vitro assays verified that a few CMV-associated chains recognized CMV antigens specifically. The study listed approximately 160 cytomegalovirus-associated TCR beta chains.

The assay was immunoSEQ multiplex PCR, and TCRdb's table has in-frame clones only and misses some. This sample has 50,000 to 70,000 clones, with approximately 95% found just once. The donors were members of the validation cohort comprising 120 subjects, separate from the roughly 600-subject first cohort. V lost 5 bases to trimming and J lost 7 bases; unmatched junction nucleotides: 8. Germline V lookup: CDR1 SGHRS, CDR2 YFSETQ. The CDR3 has 14 amino acids. Comments on this clone: Its antigen remains unidentified.

The rearrangement joins TRBV5-1 to TRBJ1-4, with 7 bases identical to TRBD1. The TCR comes from a woman aged 18-29 years in good health and CMV-seropositive. Sequenced sample: PBMCs. CDR3 sequence: CASRRQGVGEKLFF. The CDR3 DNA reads TGCGCCAGCAGGAGACAGGGAGTCGGTGAAAAACTGTTTTTT.